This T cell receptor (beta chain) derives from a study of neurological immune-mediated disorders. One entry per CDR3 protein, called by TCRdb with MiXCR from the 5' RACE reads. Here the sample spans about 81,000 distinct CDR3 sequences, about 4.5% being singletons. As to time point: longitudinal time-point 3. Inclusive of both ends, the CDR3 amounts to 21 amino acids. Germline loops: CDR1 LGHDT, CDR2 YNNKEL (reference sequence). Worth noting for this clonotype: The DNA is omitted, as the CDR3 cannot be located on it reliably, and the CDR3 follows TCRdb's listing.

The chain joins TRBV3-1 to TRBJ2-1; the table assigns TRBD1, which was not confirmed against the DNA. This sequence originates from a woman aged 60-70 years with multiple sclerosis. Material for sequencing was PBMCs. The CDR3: CASSFYICSARATDPSNEQFF.